This TCR beta chain was observed in a study of post-analysis software for immune sequencing data (dated by TCRdb to 2015 to 2017). Study-wide context: The recorded disease courses included relapsing-remitting, secondary progressive and progressive-relapsing multiple sclerosis, and some patients had no subtype annotation. The patient repertoires were compared against more than 10 previously published healthy control repertoires obtained from donors aged about 6 to 28 years. A subset of samples was prepared in parallel using single-end sample barcoding, then pooled and co-amplified after Illumina adapter ligation.

Germline trimming amounts to 6 bases on V and 2 bases on J, with 14 as the count of junction bases outside the gene matches. The CDR3 numbers 17 residues from cysteine through phenylalanine. Of all the DNA, just the CDR3 is kept, 51 bases in frame from base 1. Note on this clonotype: Its binding antigen is unknown. Base qualities were left out, and no much larger clone turns up one base away.

Libraries were built with PCR. The data were produced on an Illumina HiSeq 2500. To reduce PCR and sequencing biases, unique molecular identifiers were incorporated into the TCR beta cDNA libraries. Every 1 to 10 million input T cells yielded approximately 500,000 cDNA molecules, meaning each molecule approximated one T cell. The same protocol used for the earlier healthy control dataset was applied to prepare and sequence the patient libraries. Samples belonging to the same batch were prepared together, multiplexed and sequenced on a shared HiSeq lane. From the authors' description of their analysis: MIGEC was used to process the raw barcoded reads, and molecular identifier groups with only a single read were discarded before consensus assembly and CDR3 extraction. VDJtools was used for post-analysis of the clonotype tables, and diversity was normalized by down-sampling every dataset to the size of the smallest sample. To correct batch-related cross-sample contamination, repertoire overlap clustering matched CDR3 amino acid sequences but not nucleotide sequences. The raw public data were reprocessed by TCRdb itself: fastp quality trimming at Q25, MiXCR clonotype calling, in-frame beta chains only. Rows with a matching CDR3 protein are joined into one entry that keeps the most common DNA and genes. Here the V and J calls rest on TCRdb's processing, not on the authors' analysis. For this sample the table gives some 800,000 distinct CDR3 sequences, of which 46% were detected only once. Clones ranked in the top ten supply around 4.7% of the sample.

To demonstrate the VDJtools post-analysis software, TCR beta repertoires were profiled from the peripheral blood of some 12 young patients with multiple sclerosis. The multiple sclerosis patients were children and adolescents ranging in age from about 6 to 17 years. What the authors observed across the whole study: The control group was slightly older than the multiple sclerosis patient group. When samples were clustered directly using the F measure, samples prepared in the same batch co-clustered strongly, which prompted a batch-effect correction. Multiple sclerosis patients had significantly lower normalized Chao1 diversity than controls, a result that suggests substantial peripheral T-cell clonal expansion. Patients showed significantly higher frequencies than controls for a few TRBV segments, among them TRBV5-6, TRBV5-1 and TRBV20-1.

This receptor was obtained from a girl under 18 with multiple sclerosis. This sequence uses TRBV12-3 or TRBV12-4 and TRBJ2-3; TRBD2 fits 7 bases in the junction. Sequencing was carried out using blood. The CDR3 is CASSPPGWRELTDTQYF. The sequence in DNA is TGTGCCAGCAGCCCACCCGGCTGGCGGGAGCTCACAGATACGCAGTATTTT.